Following are 31 T cell receptor beta chains from one sample sequenced in a study of OX40 agonist ivuxolimab in advanced cancers. Clones were read by immunoSEQ multiplex PCR, and TCRdb kept only the in-frame ones, dropping some. The table lists fewer than 100,000 clones, about four fifths of them singletons, with 0.44% in the top ten. The material was CD4+ or CD8+ T cells sorted from blood, obtained in a trial of the OX40 agonist ivuxolimab. Source of these receptors: an adult with an advanced solid tumor such as melanoma, head and neck, liver or kidney cancer.

The gene calls are TRBV18 and TRBJ2-7; weak D call: TRBD2 (6 bases). Germline CDR1 and CDR2: KGHSH and LQKENI. CDR3 length: 12 amino acids. Trimming pared 6 bases from V and 2 bases from J, leaving 8 bases between. CDR3 protein: CASSGLAYEQYF. CDR3 coding DNA: TGTGCCAGCTCGGGACTTGCCTACGAGCAGTACTTC.

The J gene is TRBJ1-6, the V gene TRBV28; weak D call: TRBD1 (6 bases). Germline V gene data show CDR1 as MDHEN and CDR2 as SYDVKM. CDR3 length equals 14 residues. Trimming removed 7 bases from V and 9 bases from J, with 16 bases in between. Written as DNA, the CDR3 is TGTGCCAGCATAAAGAGCGGGGGGCCTTCACCCCTCCACTTT. This gives the protein CASIKSGGPSPLHF.

About this clone: The identical CDR3 is also encoded by other nucleotide sequences in the sample. The chain recombines TRBV6-1 with TRBJ1-1; D gene uncertain. CDR1 and CDR2 from the germline V gene are MNHNS and SASEGT. This CDR3 is built from 15 residues. Trimming left V 3 bases short and J 1 base short, with 12 bases between. The CDR3 DNA reads as TGTGCCAGCAGTGACCCCAGGTGGGCGAACACTGAAGCTTTCTTT. Translation: CASSDPRWANTEAFF.

The chain uses TRBV28 and TRBJ1-2; 7 bases fit TRBD1. With 5 bases clipped from V and 4 bases from J, the junction kept 4 bases outside the gene matches. This CDR3 comprises 13 residues. Looked up from germline, CDR1 is MDHEN and CDR2 is SYDVKM. This chain's CDR3 is CASSRGRTYGYTF. CDR3 DNA sequence: TGTGCCAGCAGTAGGGGGCGGACCTATGGCTACACCTTC.

The V and J genes are TRBV16 and TRBJ2-4; D is possibly TRBD2 (6 bases). The CDR3 loop spans 14 amino acids. Germline V CDR1 and CDR2: KGHSY, FQNENV. Trimming took off 8 bases at V and 6 bases at J, with 17 bases between the two ends. CDR3 nucleotides: TGTGCCAGCTCTTACGGGGGTTGGGGAAACATTCAGTACTTC. Encoded protein: CASSYGGWGNIQYF.

The V call is TRBV6-4, the J call TRBJ1-2, with 10 bases aligning to TRBD1. V lost 7 bases and J lost 10; bases outside the gene matches: 9. The germline CDR1 and CDR2 sequences are MRHNA and SNTAGT. The CDR3 is 13 residues long. Written as DNA, the CDR3 is TGTGCCAGCAAAGGACAGGGGGAAACCAACTACACCTTC. This translates into CASKGQGETNYTF.

The genes are TRBV4-1 and TRBJ2-1, with 7 bases identical to TRBD1. Germline-derived CDR1 and CDR2 are MGHRA and YSYEKL. V lost 2 bases, J lost 2 bases, and 6 bases stayed unmatched. This CDR3 has 16 amino acids. Here the CDR3 reads CASSQYGQGAYNEQFF. The CDR3 DNA sequence: TGCGCCAGCAGCCAATATGGCCAGGGGGCCTACAATGAGCAGTTCTTC.

This clone has only a few counts. The chain carries TRBV28 and TRBJ2-4, with TRBD1 matching 7 bases. This CDR3 has 13 amino acids. The trim removed 5 bases at V and 6 bases at J, leaving 4 bases unmatched. CDR1 and CDR2 from the germline V gene are MDHEN and SYDVKM. DNA for the CDR3: TGTGCCAGCAGTCCGGGACAGATAAACATTCAGTACTTC. This codes for CASSPGQINIQYF.

This chain links TRBV19 with TRBJ1-5; D is unclear. V was shortened by 7 bases and J by 1 base, with 11 bases between the two germline ends. Germline assignment: CDR1 LNHDA and CDR2 SQIVND (reference sequence). The CDR3 is made up of 14 amino acids. The CDR3 reads CASKGGESNQPQHF. The DNA of the CDR3 is TGTGCCAGTAAGGGCGGGGAGAGCAATCAGCCCCAGCATTTT.

This CDR3 is CASSTGGSTDTQYF. DNA for the CDR3: TGTGCCAGCAGCACAGGGGGGAGCACAGATACGCAGTATTTT. The rearrangement uses TRBV6-4 and TRBJ2-3, with 8 nucleotides matching TRBD1. This CDR3 has 14 residues. Germline assignment: CDR1 MRHNA and CDR2 SNTAGT. V gave up 6 bases and J gave up 0 bases; unmatched junction bases: 2.

A single count supports this clone. The chain joins TRBV15 to TRBJ1-2; D call uncertain. CDR1 and CDR2 from the germline V gene are LNHNV and YYDKDF (reference sequence). V shed 0 bases and J shed 10 bases, with 12 bases lying between them. The CDR3 consists of 13 residues. The chain's CDR3 is CATSRDRGSHYTF. CDR3 nucleotide sequence: TGTGCCACCAGCAGAGATCGAGGCTCACACTACACCTTC.

The rearrangement uses TRBV7-8 and TRBJ1-2; weak D call: TRBD1 (5 bases). The germline CDR1 and CDR2 sequences are SGHVS and FQNEAQ. The CDR3 loop spans 15 amino acids. Trimming left V 1 base short and J 3 bases short, with 12 bases between. The CDR3 here is CASSLDWGKDYGYTF. In nucleotides, the CDR3 is TGTGCCAGCAGCTTAGACTGGGGGAAGGACTATGGCTACACCTTC.

V gene TRBV18 combines with J gene TRBJ2-2, with D unresolved. The germline gives CDR1 KGHSH, CDR2 LQKENI. V gave up 2 bases and J gave up 4 bases, with 8 bases separating them. The CDR3 runs to 14 residues. Written as DNA, the CDR3 is TGTGCCAGCTCACCATCGCCCCTCACCGGGGAGCTGTTTTTT. It is translated as CASSPSPLTGELFF.

The V and J genes are TRBV5-1 and TRBJ2-2, with D perhaps matching TRBD1 (6 bases). Germline loops: CDR1 SGHRS, CDR2 YFSETQ. The CDR3 totals 16 residues. Trimming took 4 bases from V and 4 from J, leaving 17 bases between them. CDR3 region: CASSTTRDTFTGELFF. The CDR3 DNA follows: TGCGCCAGCAGCACGACCCGGGACACCTTCACCGGGGAGCTGTTTTTT.

This clone has only a few counts. The chain has TRBV2 and TRBJ2-2, with D unresolved. Trimming cost V 4 bases and J 0 bases, with 6 bases left between them. Germline V gene lookup returns CDR1 SNHLY and CDR2 FYNNEI. This CDR3 has 14 residues. The chain's CDR3 is CASSVQPNTGELFF. In DNA form, the CDR3 reads TGTGCCAGCAGTGTACAGCCGAACACCGGGGAGCTGTTTTTT.

J is TRBJ1-5 and V is TRBV30, with D unclear. Germline CDR1 GTSNPN, CDR2 SVGIG (reference sequence). CDR3 length equals 14 residues. V was shortened by 2 bases and J by 6 bases, with 14 bases between the two germline ends. The chain's CDR3 is CAWSTRLPGQPQHF. Here the CDR3 DNA reads TGTGCCTGGAGTACACGACTACCCGGTCAGCCCCAGCATTTT.

V and J are TRBV6-6 and TRBJ2-1; 8 bases align to TRBD2. CDR1 and CDR2 from the germline V gene are MNHNY and SVGAGI (reference sequence). This CDR3 has 16 amino acids. With 4 bases clipped from V and 4 bases from J, the junction kept 9 bases outside the gene matches. In DNA, the CDR3 is TGTGCCAGCAGTTCCACCCGGGCGGGGGGATACAATGAGCAGTTCTTC. It is translated as CASSSTRAGGYNEQFF.

This chain uses TRBV5-1 with TRBJ1-1; TRBD1 might be the D (5 bases). V was cut by 0 bases and J by 1 base, with 10 bases left in between. Germline lookup yields CDR1 SGHRS and CDR2 YFSETQ. The CDR3 consists of 15 residues. The CDR3 region is CASSLAGTANTEAFF. The CDR3 DNA is TGCGCCAGCAGCTTGGCCGGGACGGCGAACACTGAAGCTTTCTTT. Based on the CDR3 plus reference TRBV5-1 and TRBJ1-1, the full variable domain is KAGVTQTPRYLIKTRGQQVTLSCSPISGHRSVSWYQQTPGQGLQFLFEYFSETQRNKGNFPGRFSGRQFSNSRSEMNVSTLELGDSALYLCASSLAGTANTEAFFGQGTRLTVV.

Regarding this clone: A read error may account for a junction end that differs from germline. The chain couples TRBV7-2 to TRBJ2-7; D possibly uses TRBD1 or TRBD2 (5 bases each). Germline V gives CDR1 SGHTA, CDR2 FQGNSA. The CDR3 runs to 14 residues. CDR3 sequence: CASRTAGASSEQYF. The CDR3 coding sequence is TGTGCCAGCAGGACTGCCGGGGCCTCCTCCGAGCAGTACTTC.

This rearrangement joins TRBV11-2 to TRBJ1-6; D is possibly TRBD1 (5 bases). CDR3 length: 18 amino acids. In germline, CDR1 is SGHAT, CDR2 FQNNGV. V was cut by 2 bases and J by 0 bases, with 14 bases left in between. DNA of the CDR3: TGTGCCAGCAGCTTATTTATTGGGGGGTACTCCTATAATTCACCCCTCCACTTT. Protein: CASSLFIGGYSYNSPLHF.

The chain couples TRBV12-5 to TRBJ2-1, with 11 nucleotides matching TRBD2. Losses at the gene ends were 1 base for V and 0 bases for J; bases not matched to a gene: 8. Germline V gene lookup returns CDR1 LGHNT and CDR2 FRNRAP. The CDR3 loop spans 19 amino acids. The CDR3 DNA is TGTGCTAGTGGTTTGGACCGGGGACTAGCGGTTTCCTCCTACAATGAGCAGTTCTTC. It specifies CASGLDRGLAVSSYNEQFF. Complete variable domain (other parts from reference TRBV12-5 and TRBJ2-1): DARVTQTPRHKVTEMGQEVTMRCQPILGHNTVFWYRQTMMQGLELLAYFRNRAPLDDSGMPKDRFSAEMPDATLATLKIQPSEPRDSAVYFCASGLDRGLAVSSYNEQFFGPGTRLTVL.

This chain links TRBV9 with TRBJ2-2, with D possibly being TRBD2 (7 bases). V was trimmed by 1 base and J by 4 bases, leaving 17 bases between them. The V gene's germline CDR1 is SGDLS and CDR2 YYNGEE. The CDR3 extends over 17 amino acids. The DNA for the CDR3 is TGTGCCAGCAGCGTATCGAGGGGGGAGGGCCGCACCGGGGAGCTGTTTTTT. This translates into CASSVSRGEGRTGELFF.

This clone was seen once. The sample holds other DNA sequences that translate to the same CDR3. The CDR3: CASSPQGQNNEQFF. The CDR3 nucleotides are TGTGCCAGCTCACCCCAGGGACAGAACAATGAGCAGTTCTTC. This chain uses TRBV18 with TRBJ2-1; 7 bases match TRBD1. This CDR3 contains 14 residues. Germline assignment: CDR1 KGHSH and CDR2 LQKENI. The junction had 4 bases not matched to a gene; V was cut back by 3 bases and J by 5 bases.

This chain links TRBV5-8 with TRBJ1-1; tentative D call: TRBD1 (5 bases). The ends were cut back, 6 bases at V and 8 bases at J, with 17 bases in the middle. Germline V gene sequence: CDR1 SGHTS, CDR2 YDEGEE. The CDR3 sequence is 13 residues long. Written as DNA, the CDR3 is TGTGCCAGCAACTTTGGGAGGGGAGGCGAAGCTTTCTTT. Translated, it gives CASNFGRGGEAFF.

The CDR3: CASSGGLAGGRNEQFF. The CDR3 DNA reads as TGTGCCAGCAGTGGGGGACTAGCGGGGGGCCGAAATGAGCAGTTCTTC. J is TRBJ2-1 and V is TRBV2; 15 bases are shared with TRBD2. V was clipped by 4 bases and J by 7 bases; unmatched bases: 5. In germline, CDR1 is SNHLY, CDR2 FYNNEI. This CDR3 is 16 amino acids long.

This clone was seen a few times. The CDR3 is CASSYVGTSGANVLTF. As DNA, the CDR3 is TGTGCCAGCAGTTACGTAGGGACCTCTGGGGCCAACGTCCTGACTTTC. The chain has TRBV6-5 and TRBJ2-6; the D gene could be TRBD1 or TRBD2 (5 bases each). Trimming stripped 2 bases from V and 0 bases from J, with 8 bases between. This CDR3 region has 16 residues. CDR1 is MNHEY, CDR2 SVGAGI, per germline.

The chain links TRBV10-3 to TRBJ2-1; TRBD2 might be the D (7 bases). Germline V gene sequence: CDR1 ENHRY, CDR2 SYGVKD. The CDR3 runs to 17 residues. The V end was cut by 5 bases, the J end by 2 bases, with 19 bases between. The CDR3: CAISRGAPAGPYNEQFF. DNA of the CDR3: TGTGCCATCAGTAGGGGGGCTCCAGCGGGACCCTACAATGAGCAGTTCTTC.

The CDR3 DNA reads as TGTGCCAGCAGCCAGGTGGTGGGTAACTATGGCTACACCTTC. Amino acids: CASSQVVGNYGYTF. The rearrangement links TRBV5-6 to TRBJ1-2; D call uncertain. This CDR3 has 14 residues. Germline CDR1 SGHDT, CDR2 YYEEEE. The V end was cut by 4 bases, the J end by 1 base, with 11 bases between.

J is TRBJ2-3 and V is TRBV5-6; TRBD2 matches 8 bases. This CDR3 spans 16 amino acids. CDR1 SGHDT and CDR2 YYEEEE come from the germline V gene. With 1 base clipped from V and 3 bases from J, the junction kept 7 bases outside the gene matches. Here the CDR3 reads CASSLITGGPTDTQYF. CDR3 nucleotide sequence: TGTGCCAGCAGCTTGATTACGGGAGGGCCGACAGATACGCAGTATTTT.

The rearrangement links TRBV7-2 to TRBJ2-7, with 8 bases fitting TRBD1. Germline V CDR1 and CDR2: SGHTA, FQGNSA. Losses at the gene ends were 1 base for V and 2 bases for J; bases not matched to a gene: 4. CDR3 length: 15 amino acids. CDR3 bases: TGTGCCAGCAGCTTAGGACAGGGGATCCCCTACGAGCAGTACTTC. Its protein product is CASSLGQGIPYEQYF.

J is TRBJ2-1 and V is TRBV6-4, with D uncertain. Trimming left V 5 bases short and J 3 bases short, with 11 bases between. Germline V gives CDR1 MRHNA, CDR2 SNTAGT. The CDR3 sequence is 14 residues long. CDR3 protein: CASSLGPYYNEQFF. The CDR3, as DNA: TGTGCCAGCAGTCTCGGGCCGTACTACAATGAGCAGTTCTTC.